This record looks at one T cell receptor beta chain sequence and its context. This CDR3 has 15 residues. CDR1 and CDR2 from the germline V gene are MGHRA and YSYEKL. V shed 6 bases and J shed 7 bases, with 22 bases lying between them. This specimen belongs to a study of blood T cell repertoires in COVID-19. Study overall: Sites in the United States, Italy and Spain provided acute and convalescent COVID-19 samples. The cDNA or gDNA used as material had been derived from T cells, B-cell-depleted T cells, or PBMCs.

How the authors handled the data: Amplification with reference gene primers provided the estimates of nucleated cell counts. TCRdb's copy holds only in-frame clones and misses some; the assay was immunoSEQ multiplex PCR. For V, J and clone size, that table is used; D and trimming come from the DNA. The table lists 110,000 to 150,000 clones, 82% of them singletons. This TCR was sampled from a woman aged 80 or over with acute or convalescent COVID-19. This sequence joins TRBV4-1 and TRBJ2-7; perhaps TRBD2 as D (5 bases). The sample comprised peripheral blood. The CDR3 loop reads CASSPIGGSVGEQYF. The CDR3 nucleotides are TGCGCCAGCAGTCCCATTGGAGGTTCGGTGGGAGAGCAGTACTTC.